This TCR beta chain stems from a study of blood T cell repertoires in COVID-19. This CDR3 has 14 residues. V was clipped by 6 bases and J by 0 bases, with 14 bases between them. Germline V gene data show CDR1 as GTSNPN and CDR2 as SVGIG (reference sequence). TCRdb's copy holds only in-frame clones and misses some; the assay was immunoSEQ multiplex PCR. In the table there are 150,000 to 200,000 clones, 70% to 90% of which are singletons. The specimen was peripheral blood. The sequence was obtained from a man aged 55-75 years with active or convalescent COVID-19. V and J are TRBV30 and TRBJ1-1; TRBD1 is a possible D gene (5 bases). The CDR3 loop is CACRQIPLNTEAFF. CDR3 sequence (DNA): TGTGCCTGCCGACAGATCCCACTGAACACTGAAGCTTTCTTT.